This T cell receptor beta chain derives from a study of blood T cell repertoires in COVID-19. Whole-study context: Sites in the United States, Italy and Spain provided acute and convalescent COVID-19 samples. PBMCs, B-cell-depleted T cells, or T cells provided the cDNA or gDNA that made up the material.

The V end was cut by 0 bases, the J end by 3 bases, with 7 bases between. Germline CDR1 MNHEY, CDR2 SMNVEV (reference sequence). The CDR3 is made up of 14 amino acids. As originally analysed: Reference gene primer amplification gave nucleated cell count estimates. Profiling relied on immunoSEQ multiplex PCR, and the TCRdb table lists in-frame clones only, not all of them. The DNA gave D and trimming, while V, J and clone size come from that table. The sample has about 120,000 clones, roughly 87% seen once. This receptor was taken from a human donor in a cohort sampled during active COVID-19. Source material: peripheral blood. The rearrangement joins TRBV27 to TRBJ2-3; D gene unclear. CDR3 coding DNA: TGTGCCAGCAGTTTATCTCTAGTTACAGATACGCAGTATTTT. It specifies CASSLSLVTDTQYF.